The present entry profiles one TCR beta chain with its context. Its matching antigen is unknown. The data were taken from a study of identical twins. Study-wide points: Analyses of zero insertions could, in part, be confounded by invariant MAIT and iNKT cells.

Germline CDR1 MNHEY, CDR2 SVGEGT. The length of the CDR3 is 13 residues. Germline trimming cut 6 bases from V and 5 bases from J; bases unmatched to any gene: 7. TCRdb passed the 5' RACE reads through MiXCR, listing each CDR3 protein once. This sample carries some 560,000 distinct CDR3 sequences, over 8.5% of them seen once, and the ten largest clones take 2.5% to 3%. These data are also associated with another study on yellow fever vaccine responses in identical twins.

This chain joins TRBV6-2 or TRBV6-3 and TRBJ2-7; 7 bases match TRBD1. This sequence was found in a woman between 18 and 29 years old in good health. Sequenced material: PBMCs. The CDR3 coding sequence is TGTGCCAGCAGATACAGGGGTTTCGACGAGCAGTACTTC. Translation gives CASRYRGFDEQYF.